This T cell receptor beta chain was obtained from a study of shared clonotypes between healthy human individuals. Overall study: Two women and three men aged 18 to 49 served as donors. CD8 memory received one plate per donor, CD8 naive two, CD4 memory three and CD4 naive three.

Adult donors, all healthy and HIV-negative, had no recent acute infections or vaccinations. Splitting the CD4+ cells yielded a CD45RA+ naive subset and a CD45RA-negative memory subset. Here immunoSEQ multiplex PCR was the method, and the copy in TCRdb shows in-frame clones only, minus some. This table has millions of clones, approximately 95% appearing once. The CDR3 extends over 15 amino acids. Germline CDR1 and CDR2: SNHLY and FYNNEI. V was shortened by 6 bases and J by 0 bases, with 11 bases between the two germline ends. The chain couples TRBV2 to TRBJ1-4; D unresolved. The sequence came from a man in his late teens or twenties in good health. Some clones in this sample may be carry-over from other donors' samples. The sequencing sample was made of naive CD4+ T cells from PBMCs. Subset in this sample: CD45RA+ positively selected. The CDR3 loop reads CASRMTSATNEKLFF. Written as DNA, the CDR3 is TGTGCCAGCAGGATGACAAGCGCAACTAATGAAAAACTGTTTTTT.